Below, 26 T cell receptor beta chains from the same sample are listed, as sequenced in a study of shared clonotypes between healthy human individuals. Only in-frame clones appear in the TCRdb table, and some are missing; sequencing was by immunoSEQ multiplex PCR. The table has about 2.1 million clones, about 94% seen once; the top ten hold approximately 1.7%. CD8 cells classed as naive were CD45RO-negative and positively selected for CCR7, excluding terminally differentiated effector memory CD45RA+ cells. The sequencing input was naive CD8+ T cells from PBMCs. These receptor sequences come from a man in his late teens or twenties in good health. Some clones in this sample may be carry-over from other donors' samples.

The J gene is TRBJ2-1, the V gene TRBV15; the D gene is possibly TRBD2 (7 bases). V was shortened by 0 bases and J by 2 bases, with 14 bases between the two germline ends. There are 17 residues in the CDR3. CDR1 is LNHNV and CDR2 is YYDKDF in the germline V gene (reference sequence). CDR3 in amino acids: CATSRDHREGTYNEQFF. The CDR3 DNA is TGTGCCACCAGCAGAGATCACAGGGAGGGAACCTACAATGAGCAGTTCTTC.

The chain links TRBV11-2 to TRBJ1-2; D is ambiguous. Germline CDR1 is SGHAT and CDR2 is FQNNGV. V was clipped by 1 base and J by 7 bases, with 10 bases between them. The CDR3 runs to 13 residues. The chain's CDR3 is CASSLGAGFGYTF. CDR3 coding DNA: TGTGCCAGCAGCTTAGGCGCGGGGTTTGGCTACACCTTC.

V usage is TRBV7-9 and J usage is TRBJ2-4; 12 bases line up with TRBD2. Germline assignment: CDR1 SEHNR and CDR2 FQNEAQ (reference sequence). CDR3 length: 15 amino acids. V shed 5 bases, J shed 7 bases, and the junction held 6 bases outside the gene matches. The CDR3, as DNA: TGTGCCAGCAGCGCCGGACTAGCGGGGTCGAACATTCAGTACTTC. Translated, it gives CASSAGLAGSNIQYF.

This rearrangement joins TRBV7-2 to TRBJ2-7; TRBD2 matches 7 bases. V was clipped by 2 bases and J by 5 bases; unmatched bases: 9. From germline, CDR1 is SGHTA and CDR2 FQGNSA. This CDR3 contains 15 residues. The CDR3 sequence: CASSLLGGGPHEQYF. CDR3 nucleotide sequence: TGTGCCAGCAGCTTACTGGGGGGAGGGCCCCACGAGCAGTACTTC.

The V and J genes are TRBV10-3 and TRBJ1-5; no reliable D call. CDR1 ENHRY and CDR2 SYGVKD come from the germline V gene. The CDR3 sequence is 13 residues long. Deletions cut 0 bases from V and 7 bases from J, with 7 bases between. In DNA form, the CDR3 reads TGTGCCATCAGTGAGTCGGTCGGGCAGCCCCAGCATTTT. Translating it yields CAISESVGQPQHF.

The chain is built from TRBV6-5 and TRBJ2-7; TRBD2 is a possible D gene (6 bases). Germline lookup yields CDR1 MNHEY and CDR2 SVGAGI. There are 12 residues in the CDR3. V was trimmed by 2 bases and J by 7 bases, leaving 9 bases between them. The CDR3 here is CASSYDGREQYF. The CDR3 DNA reads TGTGCCAGCAGTTACGACGGGAGAGAGCAGTACTTC.

The chain uses TRBV29-1 and TRBJ1-2; D remains ambiguous. Germline CDR1 is SQVTM and CDR2 is ANQGSEA. Trimming cost V 5 bases and J 5 bases, with 9 bases left between them. The CDR3 has 11 amino acids. CDR3 sequence reads: CSVLLPYGYTF. CDR3 coding DNA: TGCAGCGTTCTACTCCCGTATGGCTACACCTTC.

V gene TRBV28 combines with J gene TRBJ2-1; D is perhaps TRBD1 or TRBD2 (5 bases each). Trimming left V 11 bases short and J 8 bases short, with 19 bases between. Germline values: CDR1 MDHEN, CDR2 SYDVKM. The CDR3 is made up of 13 amino acids. Here the CDR3 reads CAASGLVGDEQFF. The CDR3 bases are TGTGCCGCCAGCGGTTTGGTAGGGGATGAGCAGTTCTTC.

This clone was recorded once. This chain uses TRBV2 with TRBJ2-1; D is possibly TRBD1 or TRBD2 (5 bases each). The CDR3 runs to 14 residues. Trimming left V 11 bases short and J 3 bases short, with 17 bases between. CDR1 and CDR2 from the germline V gene are SNHLY and FYNNEI. Here the CDR3 reads CASEGSTYYNEQFF. CDR3 in DNA: TGTGCCTCTGAGGGGTCTACCTACTACAATGAGCAGTTCTTC.

The chain uses TRBV6-4 and TRBJ1-1, with TRBD1 matching 7 bases. V lost 6 bases and J lost 6; bases outside the gene matches: 10. There are 14 residues in the CDR3. Per germline, CDR1 MRHNA and CDR2 SNTAGT. The DNA of the CDR3 is TGTGCCAGCAGCCCGAGGGGGCATAGCGCTGAAGCTTTCTTT. Translating it yields CASSPRGHSAEAFF.

The V and J genes are TRBV9 and TRBJ2-3; D gene unclear. With 4 bases removed from V and 4 bases from J, the gap between germline ends came to 13 bases. The CDR3 spans 14 residues. Germline loops: CDR1 SGDLS, CDR2 YYNGEE. CDR3 loop: CASSPRQPPDTQYF. The DNA of the CDR3 is TGTGCCAGCAGCCCTAGACAACCCCCAGATACGCAGTATTTT.

The chain links TRBV29-1 to TRBJ2-7; tentative D call: TRBD2 (6 bases). Trimming took 7 bases from V and 4 from J, leaving 11 bases between them. Germline V gene sequence: CDR1 SQVTM, CDR2 ANQGSEA. The CDR3 totals 11 residues. The CDR3 protein is CSATEGYEQYF. The CDR3 DNA reads TGCAGCGCCACGGAGGGGTACGAGCAGTACTTC.

The chain employs TRBV7-6 and TRBJ1-1, with 10 positions matching TRBD1. The CDR3 runs 18 residues. CDR1 is SGHVS, CDR2 FNYEAQ, per germline. The V gene end was trimmed by 5 bases and the J gene end by 2 bases; junction bases not matched to a gene: 14. The CDR3 is CASSLSQDRGEFNTEAFF. The CDR3 bases are TGTGCCAGCAGCCTAAGTCAGGACAGGGGGGAGTTTAACACTGAAGCTTTCTTT.

CDR3 sequence: CASSQTGRETGELFF. The CDR3 bases are TGTGCCAGCAGCCAGACAGGGAGGGAGACCGGGGAGCTGTTTTTT. V usage is TRBV7-3 and J usage is TRBJ2-2; D is tentatively TRBD1 or TRBD2 (7 bases each). Trimming pared 5 bases from V and 5 bases from J, leaving 15 bases between. Germline CDR1 and CDR2: SGHTA and FQGTGA. The CDR3 covers 15 residues.

This rearrangement joins TRBV6-5 to TRBJ2-7; 8 nucleotides line up with TRBD2. Trimming at V came to 6 bases and at J to 3 bases, leaving 7 bases not matched to a gene. Per the germline V gene, CDR1 is MNHEY and CDR2 is SVGAGI. This CDR3 is 14 amino acids long. The CDR3 region has the DNA TGTGCCAGCAGATCGGGACTAGGAATCTACGAGCAGTACTTC. Protein sequence: CASRSGLGIYEQYF.

This chain links TRBV9 with TRBJ2-3; maybe TRBD2 (5 bases). Per germline, CDR1 SGDLS and CDR2 YYNGEE. With 7 bases removed from V and 6 bases from J, the gap between germline ends came to 9 bases. This CDR3 region has 11 residues. The chain's CDR3 is CASGSGDTQYF. In nucleotides, the CDR3 is TGTGCCAGCGGTTCGGGGGATACGCAGTATTTT.

The chain joins TRBV9 to TRBJ2-1; either TRBD1 or TRBD2 may fit D (5 bases each). The CDR3 length is 15 residues. Trimming removed 5 bases from V and 3 bases from J, with 15 bases in between. CDR1 and CDR2 (germline): SGDLS, YYNGEE. This CDR3 reads CASSRWGTDYNEQFF. For the CDR3, the DNA is TGTGCCAGCAGTCGTTGGGGGACGGACTACAATGAGCAGTTCTTC.

This rearrangement joins TRBV19 to TRBJ2-7, with TRBD1 matching 9 bases. CDR1 is LNHDA and CDR2 is SQIVND in the germline V gene (reference sequence). The CDR3 sequence is 18 residues long. J lost 1 base, V lost 3 bases, and 13 bases had no gene match. Written as DNA, the CDR3 is TGTGCCAGTAGTATTATTTTCCACGGGACAGGGTATTCCTACGAGCAGTACTTC. Encoded protein: CASSIIFHGTGYSYEQYF. Using reference TRBV19 and TRBJ2-7 for the parts outside the CDR3, the full variable domain is DGGITQSPKYLFRKEGQNVTLSCEQNLNHDAMYWYRQDPGQGLRLIYYSQIVNDFQKGDIAEGYSVSREKKESFPLTVTSAQKNPTAFYLCASSIIFHGTGYSYEQYFGPGTRLTVT.

The chain recombines TRBV19 with TRBJ2-2, with D perhaps matching TRBD1 (6 bases). Trimming removed 3 bases at V and 2 bases at J, with 13 bases between. The CDR3 sequence is 16 residues long. Germline CDR1 and CDR2: LNHDA and SQIVND (reference sequence). CDR3 loop: CASSIVTGVNTGELFF. As DNA, the CDR3 is TGTGCCAGTAGTATTGTGACAGGCGTCAACACCGGGGAGCTGTTTTTT.

The chain joins TRBV5-1 to TRBJ1-3; no clear D. Germline CDR1 reads SGHRS; CDR2 reads YFSETQ. This CDR3 has 17 amino acids. V lost 2 bases and J 0 bases, leaving 15 bases between the germline ends. The CDR3 coding sequence is TGCGCCAGCAGCTTTACCCCGACTCAATTCTCTGGAAACACCATATATTTT. It codes for CASSFTPTQFSGNTIYF.

In this sample, this clone turned up a few times. This chain joins TRBV19 and TRBJ2-1, with unresolved D. The V gene's germline CDR1 is LNHDA and CDR2 SQIVND (reference sequence). V lost 7 bases to trimming and J lost 5 bases, with 12 bases between them. This CDR3 comprises 13 residues. The CDR3 loop reads CASNKVSNNEQFF. In DNA form, the CDR3 reads TGTGCCAGTAATAAGGTTTCAAACAATGAGCAGTTCTTC. The full variable domain, its missing parts supplied by reference TRBV19 and TRBJ2-1, is DGGITQSPKYLFRKEGQNVTLSCEQNLNHDAMYWYRQDPGQGLRLIYYSQIVNDFQKGDIAEGYSVSREKKESFPLTVTSAQKNPTAFYLCASNKVSNNEQFFGPGTRLTVL.

The chain combines TRBV28 with TRBJ2-2; 7 bases are a match to TRBD1. V was pared by 6 bases and J by 4 bases, with 5 bases of the junction left unmatched. CDR1 and CDR2 (germline): MDHEN, SYDVKM. The CDR3 has 14 amino acids. CDR3 sequence: CASSQTGLTGELFF. The CDR3 DNA is TGTGCCAGCAGCCAGACAGGGCTCACCGGGGAGCTGTTTTTT.

V gene TRBV5-6 combines with J gene TRBJ2-7, with a tentative D call TRBD1 (5 bases). The ends were cut back, 6 bases at V and 4 bases at J, with 14 bases in the middle. The germline V gene encodes CDR1 SGHDT and CDR2 YYEEEE. CDR3 length: 13 amino acids. CDR3 nucleotides: TGTGCCAGCACCTTACTCAGGGCTTACGAGCAGTACTTC. Its protein product is CASTLLRAYEQYF.

CDR3 in amino acids: CASSEDFSGRGTDTQYF. DNA for the CDR3: TGTGCCAGCAGTGAGGACTTTAGCGGGAGAGGCACAGATACGCAGTATTTT. The chain recombines TRBV2 with TRBJ2-3; 9 nucleotides line up with TRBD2. Trimming took 3 bases from V and 1 from J; bases not matched to a gene: 8. CDR1 SNHLY and CDR2 FYNNEI come from the germline V gene. This CDR3 region has 17 residues.

The chain is built from TRBV19 and TRBJ2-3; no firm D call. CDR1 and CDR2 (germline): LNHDA, SQIVND (reference sequence). This CDR3 contains 11 residues. The V end lost 8 bases, the J end lost 5 bases, and 8 bases lay between the germline ends. In DNA form, the CDR3 reads TGTGCCAGTCAATTGGGAGATACGCAGTATTTT. This codes for CASQLGDTQYF.

This chain joins TRBV16 and TRBJ1-5, with D maybe TRBD1 (5 bases). The germline CDR1 and CDR2 sequences are KGHSY and FQNENV. V was pared by 5 bases and J by 5 bases, with 16 bases between. This CDR3 has 15 residues. The CDR3 nucleotides are TGTGCCAGCAGCTCACAGGCGCTGGGCGATCAGCCCCAGCATTTT. It specifies CASSSQALGDQPQHF.